What follows describes a single T cell receptor beta chain. Its specificity is not known. After removal of 6 bases from V and 3 bases from J, the junction contained 9 bases not matched to a gene. This CDR3 contains 16 residues. Germline loops: CDR1 DFQATT, CDR2 SNEGSKA (reference sequence). Treatment given: approximately 9-day PBMC culture with coronavirus spike peptide pools or control peptides (ViraFEST assay). These data are taken from a study of vaccination and CD4 T cells after COVID-19. Whole-study context: Cultures acting as controls obtained a CEFX pool, an HIV-1 Nef pool, or no peptide.

At the Johns Hopkins FTIC core, DNA taken from cultured CD4+ T cells was sequenced by way of the Oncomine TCR Beta short-read assay. Genomic DNA was drawn out of CD4+ T cells grown in culture. TCRdb re-called the PCR reads with MiXCR, one entry per CDR3 protein. The sample comprises approximately 19,000 distinct CDR3 sequences, around two fifths of which are singletons, and roughly an eighth rests with the top ten. The sequenced sample consisted of CD4+ T cells from blood, cultured in vitro. This sequence was found in a human donor who had recovered from COVID-19. The gene calls are TRBV20-1 and TRBJ2-1, with TRBD2 identical over 12 bases. CDR3 nucleotides: TGCAGTGCCACCAGACTAGCGGGAGTAGGCTACAATGAGCAGTTCTTC. The encoded protein is CSATRLAGVGYNEQFF.